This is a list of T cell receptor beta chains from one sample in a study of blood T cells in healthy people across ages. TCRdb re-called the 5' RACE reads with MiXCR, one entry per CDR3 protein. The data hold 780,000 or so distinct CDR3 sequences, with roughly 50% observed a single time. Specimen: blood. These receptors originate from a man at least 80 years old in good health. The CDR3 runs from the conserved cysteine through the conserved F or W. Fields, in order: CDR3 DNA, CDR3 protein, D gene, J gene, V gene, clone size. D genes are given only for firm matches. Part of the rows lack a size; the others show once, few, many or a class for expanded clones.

cdr3_nt: TGTGCCACCAGCGGGACGGCGAATACGCAGTATTTT; cdr3_aa: CATSGTANTQYF; d_call: TRBD2; j_call: TRBJ2-3; v_call: TRBV6-1; clone_size: once
cdr3_nt: TGTGCCAGCAGCTTTGGTCCAAGGGGGGCGGCTGGGGCCAACGTCCTGACTTTC; cdr3_aa: CASSFGPRGAAGANVLTF; d_call: .; j_call: TRBJ2-6; v_call: TRBV7-9; clone_size: .
cdr3_nt: TGCAGTGCTGGGACTAGCGGGGGGGGCCAAAACATTCAGTACTTC; cdr3_aa: CSAGTSGGGQNIQYF; d_call: TRBD2; j_call: TRBJ2-4; v_call: TRBV20-1; clone_size: many
cdr3_nt: TGTGCCAGCAGCTTAGTACTAGGTGGCAAAGAGACCCAGTACTTC; cdr3_aa: CASSLVLGGKETQYF; d_call: .; j_call: TRBJ2-5; v_call: TRBV7-9; clone_size: few
cdr3_nt: TGTGCCAGCAGCCCCGGCCTACAGCGATGGGGCGGGGAGACCCAGTACTTC; cdr3_aa: CASSPGLQRWGGETQYF; d_call: .; j_call: TRBJ2-5; v_call: TRBV7-2; clone_size: few
cdr3_nt: TGCGGTGCTAGAGTCGGGAGTGGAATAGAAGAGACCCAGTACTTC; cdr3_aa: CGARVGSGIEETQYF; d_call: .; j_call: TRBJ2-5; v_call: TRBV20-1; clone_size: .
cdr3_nt: TGTGCCAGCAGTTATGGGACCAGATACGCGTATTTT; cdr3_aa: CASSYGTRYAYF; d_call: .; j_call: TRBJ2-3; v_call: TRBV6-2/TRBV6-3; clone_size: few
cdr3_nt: TGTGCCAGCAGCCCTGGGACTCCGGAGGTGGAGCAGTACTTC; cdr3_aa: CASSPGTPEVEQYF; d_call: .; j_call: TRBJ2-7; v_call: TRBV7-6; clone_size: .
cdr3_nt: TGTGCCAGCAGTTTTGGGACAGGCTTCCACGAGCAGTACTTC; cdr3_aa: CASSFGTGFHEQYF; d_call: TRBD1; j_call: TRBJ2-7; v_call: TRBV6-5; clone_size: once
cdr3_nt: TGCGCCAGCAGCTTGCTTCCGTCGAACACTGAAGCTTTCTTT; cdr3_aa: CASSLLPSNTEAFF; d_call: .; j_call: TRBJ1-1; v_call: TRBV5-1; clone_size: .
cdr3_nt: TGCGCCAGCAGCAAATGGACGATCTACGAGCAGTACTTC; cdr3_aa: CASSKWTIYEQYF; d_call: .; j_call: TRBJ2-7; v_call: TRBV5-1; clone_size: .
cdr3_nt: TGTGCCAGCAGCAACCTAACTTCGACTGGACGCCAGTACTTC; cdr3_aa: CASSNLTSTGRQYF; d_call: .; j_call: TRBJ2-7; v_call: TRBV7-2; clone_size: .
cdr3_nt: TGTGCCAGCAGCCAAGAATGGGGGTACGAGCAGTACTTC; cdr3_aa: CASSQEWGYEQYF; d_call: .; j_call: TRBJ2-7; v_call: TRBV3-1; clone_size: .
cdr3_nt: TGTGCCAGCAGTCCAACAGCAGATACGCAGTATTTT; cdr3_aa: CASSPTADTQYF; d_call: .; j_call: TRBJ2-3; v_call: TRBV6-5; clone_size: .
cdr3_nt: TGCAGTGCTAGAGACCCTAGCGGAGGAGGGGGGCAGTACTTC; cdr3_aa: CSARDPSGGGGQYF; d_call: .; j_call: TRBJ2-4; v_call: TRBV20-1; clone_size: .
cdr3_nt: TGTGCCAGCAGCCAAGAAGCCGCACAGAGCTACGAGCAGTACTTC; cdr3_aa: CASSQEAAQSYEQYF; d_call: .; j_call: TRBJ2-7; v_call: TRBV4-2; clone_size: few
cdr3_nt: TGCAGTGCTAGAGGTCGGGGGCGAACCTATCAGCCCCAGCATTTT; cdr3_aa: CSARGRGRTYQPQHF; d_call: .; j_call: TRBJ1-5; v_call: TRBV20-1; clone_size: .
cdr3_nt: TGTGCCAGCAGCCTCCGGGGGACCCAAGAGACCCGGTACTTC; cdr3_aa: CASSLRGTQETRYF; d_call: .; j_call: TRBJ2-5; v_call: TRBV3-1; clone_size: .
cdr3_nt: TGCGCCAGCAGCGCAAGACTAGCGGGAGTAGGTGAGCAGTTCTTC; cdr3_aa: CASSARLAGVGEQFF; d_call: TRBD2; j_call: TRBJ2-1; v_call: TRBV5-1; clone_size: .
cdr3_nt: TGCGCCAGCAGCGTGACCGGGACTAGCGGGAAGGATGAGCAGTTCTTC; cdr3_aa: CASSVTGTSGKDEQFF; d_call: TRBD2; j_call: TRBJ2-1; v_call: TRBV5-1; clone_size: few
cdr3_nt: TGTGCCAGCAGTTACTTTCGGGATGAAAAACTGTTTTTT; cdr3_aa: CASSYFRDEKLFF; d_call: .; j_call: TRBJ1-4; v_call: TRBV6-5; clone_size: .
cdr3_nt: TGTGCCAGCAGTTTAGCTCCCACTAGCGGGAGTTTGTACTTC; cdr3_aa: CASSLAPTSGSLYF; d_call: TRBD2; j_call: TRBJ2-7; v_call: TRBV12-3/TRBV12-4; clone_size: .
cdr3_nt: TGCAGCGGCGGGGCTGAGAACTATGGCTACACCTTC; cdr3_aa: CSGGAENYGYTF; d_call: .; j_call: TRBJ1-2; v_call: TRBV29-1; clone_size: few